A single sample is the source of the 3 T cell receptor beta chains below, sequenced in a study of T-cell reconstitution after alpha-beta-depleted transplantation in children. Construction of the TCRbeta library involved unique molecular identifiers. TCRdb re-called the PCR reads with MiXCR, one entry per CDR3 protein. The repertoire has 200,000 to 250,000 distinct CDR3 sequences, less than 9% of them found once; the top ten carry about 6.4%. The specimen comprised PBMCs, mostly from graft donor cells, sampled 180 days after TCRalphabeta/CD19-depleted stem cell transplant. The receptors here all came from a male patient younger than 18 who had a stem cell transplant for acute lymphoblastic leukemia, so the T cells may come from the graft donor.

The table lists this clonotype with many counts. The rearrangement uses TRBV12-3 or TRBV12-4 and TRBJ1-4, with 9 bases fitting TRBD1. The CDR3 is made up of 15 amino acids. The V gene end was trimmed by 5 bases and the J gene end by 8 bases; junction bases not matched to a gene: 9. CDR3 amino acids: CASSARDRVGEKLFF. The CDR3, as DNA: TGTGCCAGCAGTGCCCGGGACAGGGTGGGGGAAAAACTGTTTTTT.

The gene calls are TRBV18 and TRBJ1-2; D is undetermined. V lost 3 bases and J lost 7, with 15 bases in between. Germline V gives CDR1 KGHSH, CDR2 LQKENI. The CDR3 spans 14 residues. Here the CDR3 reads CASSPSGFSGGYTF. CDR3 DNA sequence: TGTGCCAGCTCACCGTCCGGGTTTTCGGGTGGCTACACCTTC.

In its sample, this clonotype was seen many times. This chain connects TRBV29-1 to TRBJ2-2, with D possibly being TRBD1 or TRBD2 (5 bases each). CDR3 length: 14 amino acids. The V gene's germline CDR1 is SQVTM and CDR2 ANQGSEA. V dropped 1 base and J dropped 2 bases, with 8 bases sitting between them. The CDR3, as DNA: TGCAGCGTTGAAGCGGGACCAAACACCGGGGAGCTGTTTTTT. It translates to CSVEAGPNTGELFF.